These 29 T cell receptor beta chains share one sample of origin, sequenced in a study of CD8 T cells in Susac syndrome. Reverse transcription used about 0.45 to 1 ug RNA and random hexamers. From the immunoSEQ multiplex PCR reads, TCRdb called clonotypes with MiXCR, one entry per CDR3 protein. Of fewer than 80,000 distinct CDR3 sequences in the sample, around 95% were seen once. Sequencing was done on a sample of CD8+ T cells from PBMCs. The origin of the receptors is a human donor in good health.

The chain is built from TRBV4-3 and TRBJ1-1; D not certain. The ends were cut back, 0 bases at V and 4 bases at J, with 12 bases in the middle. CDR3 length: 15 amino acids. Germline-derived CDR1 and CDR2 are LGHNA and YSLEER. CDR3 in amino acids: CASSQDWVPSTEAFF. In DNA, the CDR3 is TGCGCCAGCAGCCAAGATTGGGTACCAAGCACTGAAGCTTTCTTT.

The chain joins TRBV3-1 to TRBJ2-3, with D uncertain. V shed 1 base and J shed 3 bases, with 11 bases lying between them. The CDR3 is made up of 15 amino acids. Germline CDR1 is LGHDT and CDR2 is YNNKEL (reference sequence). In nucleotides, the CDR3 is TGTGCCAGCAGCCAAGCGAAGATGAGTACAGATACGCAGTATTTT. Its protein product is CASSQAKMSTDTQYF.

Worth noting for this clonotype: The germline gene is not matched at one end of the junction; a read error may be the cause. The chain uses TRBV20-1 and TRBJ2-7, with D possibly TRBD2 on 5 matching bases. This CDR3 has 14 residues. Germline V gene sequence: CDR1 DFQATT, CDR2 SNEGSKA (reference sequence). The CDR3 loop reads CSARVAYGSYEQYF. DNA of the CDR3: TGCAGTGCGAGAGTAGCGTATGGCTCCTACGAGCAGTACTTC.

This chain joins TRBV4-1 and TRBJ1-1; 9 positions agree with TRBD1. Trimming cost V 0 bases and J 1 base; bases outside gene matches: 9. The CDR3 sequence is 18 residues long. Germline assignment: CDR1 MGHRA and CDR2 YSYEKL. The CDR3 region is CASSQESGTGTTNTEAFF. CDR3 nucleotide sequence: TGCGCCAGCAGCCAAGAGTCGGGGACAGGGACGACGAACACTGAAGCTTTCTTT.

V is TRBV4-1 and J is TRBJ2-5, with 7 bases identical to TRBD1. There are 15 residues in the CDR3. V shed 0 bases and J 1 base; nucleotides not matched to a gene: 2. Germline loops: CDR1 MGHRA, CDR2 YSYEKL. CDR3 in amino acids: CASSQEGQVQETQYF. The DNA of the CDR3 is TGCGCCAGCAGCCAAGAAGGACAGGTCCAAGAGACCCAGTACTTC.

This clonotype has only one observation. This chain links TRBV6-5 with TRBJ2-3; no firm D call. Germline V gives CDR1 MNHEY, CDR2 SVGAGI. The CDR3 contains 10 residues. With 0 bases removed from V and 9 bases from J, the gap between germline ends came to 1 base. CDR3 bases: TGTGCCAGCAGTTACTCGACGCAGTATTTT. Its translation is CASSYSTQYF.

CDR3 coding DNA: TGTGCCAGCAACCTCGGACGGCACAACACTGAAGCTTTCTTT. As protein: CASNLGRHNTEAFF. The V gene is TRBV6-5, the J gene TRBJ1-1, with D hard to call. CDR3 length: 14 amino acids. Trimming shortened V by 7 bases and J by 2 bases, and 14 bases separated the two germline ends. Looked up from germline, CDR1 is MNHEY and CDR2 is SVGAGI.

The chain joins TRBV18 to TRBJ2-7; 8 bases line up with TRBD1. Trimming took 3 bases from V and 2 from J; bases not matched to a gene: 6. Germline assignment: CDR1 KGHSH and CDR2 LQKENI. CDR3 length equals 15 residues. Here the CDR3 reads CASSPSAGGPYEQYF. DNA for the CDR3: TGTGCCAGCTCACCTTCCGCAGGGGGCCCCTACGAGCAGTACTTC. Drawing the rest from reference TRBV18 and TRBJ2-7, the complete variable domain is NAGVMQNPRHLVRRRGQEARLRCSPMKGHSHVYWYRQLPEEGLKFMVYLQKENIIDESGMPKERFSAEFPKEGPSILRIQQVVRGDSAAYFCASSPSAGGPYEQYFGPGTRLTVT.

The rearrangement joins TRBV2 to TRBJ2-7; maybe TRBD1 (5 bases). Germline lookup yields CDR1 SNHLY and CDR2 FYNNEI. CDR3 length equals 13 residues. Between the trimmed V and J ends, which lost 5 bases and 0 bases, there was a span of 8 bases. The CDR3 loop reads CASSPQDSYEQYV. CDR3 bases: TGTGCCAGCAGTCCACAGGACTCCTACGAGCAGTACGTC.

This clonotype was recorded only once. The genes are TRBV6-6 and TRBJ1-1; D is undetermined. The CDR3 runs 15 residues. Trimming left V 0 bases short and J 0 bases short, with 8 bases between. Germline loops: CDR1 MNHNY, CDR2 SVGAGI (reference sequence). The CDR3 region is CASSYSNSLNTEAFF. The CDR3 region has the DNA TGTGCCAGCAGTTACTCAAACAGTCTGAACACTGAAGCTTTCTTT.

The chain carries TRBV12-3 or TRBV12-4 and TRBJ2-1; D unclear. V was shortened by 7 bases and J by 7 bases, with 8 bases between the two germline ends. CDR3 size: 11 residues. In nucleotides, the CDR3 is TGTGCCAGCACTGATGAAAATGAGCAGTTCTTC. Encoded protein: CASTDENEQFF.

This chain connects TRBV12-3 or TRBV12-4 to TRBJ2-5; possible D gene TRBD1, 6 bases. CDR3 length: 15 residues. V shed 4 bases and J shed 3 bases, with 15 bases lying between them. The CDR3 nucleotides read TGTGCCAGCAGTTGGGATCCTACAGGGAAAGAGACCCAGTACTTC. It yields the protein CASSWDPTGKETQYF.

The V and J genes are TRBV15 and TRBJ2-1; 9 bases line up with TRBD2. Per germline, CDR1 LNHNV and CDR2 YYDKDF (reference sequence). V was clipped by 9 bases and J by 3 bases; unmatched bases: 12. The CDR3 consists of 16 residues. DNA for the CDR3: TGTGCCACAACCAAGGTGACTAGCGGAGGCTACAATGAGCAGTTCTTC. Its translation: CATTKVTSGGYNEQFF. The full variable domain, in which reference TRBV15 and TRBJ2-1 provide the parts outside the CDR3, is DAMVIQNPRYQVTQFGKPVTLSCSQTLNHNVMYWYQQKSSQAPKLLFHYYDKDFNNEADTPDNFQSRRPNTSFCFLDIRSPGLGDTAMYLCATTKVTSGGYNEQFFGPGTRLTVL.

The chain uses TRBV29-1 and TRBJ1-1; D gene unclear. V lost 6 bases and J 4 bases, leaving 9 bases between the germline ends. The CDR3 runs 11 residues. The V gene's germline CDR1 is SQVTM and CDR2 ANQGSEA. Written as DNA, the CDR3 is TGCAGCGTCCCCGAGTCCACTGAAGCTTTCTTT. This encodes CSVPESTEAFF. The whole variable domain, remainder taken from reference TRBV29-1 and TRBJ1-1, is SAVISQKPSRDICQRGTSLTIQCQVDSQVTMMFWYRQQPGQSLTLIATANQGSEATYESGFVIDKFPISRPNLTFSTLTVSNMSPEDSSIYLCSVPESTEAFFGQGTRLTVV.

In its sample, this clonotype was seen once. V gene TRBV28 combines with J gene TRBJ1-1; TRBD1 aligns across 9 bases. With V trimmed by 5 bases and J by 4 bases, 2 bases remained unmatched. CDR3 length equals 13 residues. The germline V gene has CDR1 MDHEN and CDR2 SYDVKM. CDR3 residues: CASSPDRGTEAFF. CDR3 coding DNA: TGTGCCAGCAGTCCGGACAGGGGCACTGAAGCTTTCTTT.

The rearrangement links TRBV30 to TRBJ2-3; D is undetermined. V was clipped by 7 bases and J by 4 bases, with 6 bases between them. CDR3 length: 10 amino acids. Germline CDR1 and CDR2: GTSNPN and SVGIG (reference sequence). The chain's CDR3 is CASAADTQYF. The DNA for the CDR3 is TGTGCCTCCGCTGCAGATACGCAGTATTTT.

In this sample, this clonotype turned up a few times. The rearrangement uses TRBV5-1 and TRBJ2-1; 12 nucleotides agree with TRBD2. Trimming removed 3 bases from V and 5 bases from J; junction bases left unmatched: 6. The CDR3 extends over 16 amino acids. Germline CDR1 SGHRS, CDR2 YFSETQ. DNA for the CDR3: TGCGCCAGCAGCTCTAGCGGGGGGGCCGTCGACAATGAGCAGTTCTTC. It is translated as CASSSSGGAVDNEQFF.

J is TRBJ1-2 and V is TRBV7-9, with D uncertain. Trimming shortened V by 6 bases and J by 3 bases, and 5 bases separated the two germline ends. This CDR3 region has 11 residues. CDR1 and CDR2 from the germline V gene are SEHNR and FQNEAQ (reference sequence). The CDR3 loop reads CASRIDYGYTF. Written as DNA, the CDR3 is TGTGCCAGCAGGATAGACTATGGCTACACCTTC.

The genes are TRBV7-9 and TRBJ2-1; no firm D call. CDR3 length equals 15 residues. V was clipped by 7 bases and J by 6 bases, with 19 bases between them. Germline CDR1 reads SEHNR; CDR2 reads FQNEAQ (reference sequence). CDR3 region: CASTDDLTAFNEQFF. In nucleotides, the CDR3 is TGTGCCAGCACCGACGATCTGACCGCTTTCAATGAGCAGTTCTTC.

V usage is TRBV6-2 or TRBV6-3 and J usage is TRBJ1-1, with D uncertain. The ends were cut back, 8 bases at V and 1 base at J, with 11 bases in the middle. The CDR3 spans 13 residues. Germline V gives CDR1 MNHEY, CDR2 SVGEGT. The CDR3 is CASRRVGNTEAFF. As DNA, the CDR3 is TGTGCCAGCCGGAGGGTTGGGAACACTGAAGCTTTCTTT.

This clonotype was found once. This chain joins TRBV5-1 and TRBJ2-1, with 11 bases identical to TRBD1. The V and J ends lost 0 bases and 8 bases, in that order; junction bases with no gene match: 7. The CDR3 is 16 amino acids. Per germline, CDR1 SGHRS and CDR2 YFSETQ. Written as DNA, the CDR3 is TGCGCCAGCAGCTTGGTTGGGACAGGGGGTTTGGATGAGCAGTTCTTC. As protein: CASSLVGTGGLDEQFF.

The chain joins TRBV7-9 to TRBJ2-2; 7 bases agree with TRBD1. Germline CDR1 and CDR2: SEHNR and FQNEAQ (reference sequence). The V and J ends lost 3 bases and 5 bases, in that order; junction bases with no gene match: 9. The CDR3 runs 16 residues. Here the CDR3 DNA reads TGTGCCAGCAGCTTCGCTACGACAGGGACGACCGGGGAGCTGTTTTTT. Its translation: CASSFATTGTTGELFF.

The chain carries TRBV20-1 and TRBJ2-7; D unresolved. The CDR3 has 14 amino acids. V lost 1 base, J lost 4 bases, and 14 bases lay in between. Germline CDR1 DFQATT, CDR2 SNEGSKA (reference sequence). CDR3 sequence (DNA): TGCAGTGCTAGAGGCCCAGGAGCCGCATACGAGCAGTACTTC. Its translation: CSARGPGAAYEQYF.

This chain joins TRBV27 and TRBJ2-7, with TRBD1 matching over 9 bases. Trimming removed 6 bases from V and 4 bases from J; junction bases left unmatched: 13. The germline CDR1 and CDR2 sequences are MNHEY and SMNVEV (reference sequence). This CDR3 has 16 residues. The CDR3 coding sequence is TGTGCCAGCAGACACCGGGACAGGGTAGGGGGGTACGAGCAGTACTTC. Protein product: CASRHRDRVGGYEQYF.

The chain couples TRBV19 to TRBJ2-7; D is ambiguous. V was cut by 3 bases and J by 2 bases, with 8 bases left in between. The CDR3 consists of 13 residues. Germline assignment: CDR1 LNHDA and CDR2 SQIVND (reference sequence). CDR3 DNA: TGTGCCAGTAGTATTGGCGGCGCCTACGAGCAGTACTTC. Its protein product is CASSIGGAYEQYF.

The chain has TRBV20-1 and TRBJ2-7, with 8 positions matching TRBD2. Germline V lookup: CDR1 DFQATT, CDR2 SNEGSKA (reference sequence). Germline trimming cut 1 base from V and 4 bases from J; bases unmatched to any gene: 3. There are 13 residues in the CDR3. This CDR3 reads CSARGGGSYEQYF. The DNA for the CDR3 is TGCAGTGCTAGAGGCGGGGGGTCATACGAGCAGTACTTC.

The V gene is TRBV2, the J gene TRBJ2-3, with 8 bases identical to TRBD2. V shed 2 bases and J 6 bases; nucleotides not matched to a gene: 16. This CDR3 is built from 18 residues. The V gene's germline CDR1 is SNHLY and CDR2 FYNNEI. CDR3 bases: TGTGCCAGCAGTGAACCTTTCACTGTGCGGGGGGCGTTGGATACGCAGTATTTT. Protein sequence: CASSEPFTVRGALDTQYF.

This clonotype has more than one count but fewer than ten. Written as DNA, the CDR3 is TGCGCCAGCAGCTTGGGGGGACAGGGGCCAGATACGCAGTATTTT. Its protein is CASSLGGQGPDTQYF. This chain connects TRBV5-1 to TRBJ2-3, with TRBD1 matching 10 bases. This CDR3 has 15 amino acids. Looked up from germline, CDR1 is SGHRS and CDR2 is YFSETQ. The V segment lost 0 bases and the J segment 4 bases; nucleotides outside the gene matches: 2.

The chain uses TRBV27 and TRBJ2-3, with D possibly TRBD2 on 5 matching bases. This CDR3 contains 14 residues. Deletions cut 1 base from V and 3 bases from J, with 8 bases between. Germline CDR1 MNHEY, CDR2 SMNVEV (reference sequence). This chain's CDR3 is CASSLLSGTDTQYF. The CDR3 DNA sequence: TGTGCCAGCAGTTTATTGTCGGGGACAGATACGCAGTATTTT.